The source of this TCR beta chain is a study of a mutant IDH1 vaccine in newly diagnosed glioma. Time point specified: week 11, during vaccination. In every dose of vaccine, 300 ug of mutant IDH1 20-mer peptide was given alongside topical imiquimod. A remark on this clone: The antigen remains unidentified.

The repertoire was sequenced with immunoSEQ multiplex PCR; TCRdb's copy has only in-frame clones and lacks some. The sample yields 95,000 to 120,000 clones, roughly 88% seen once. This CDR3 is built from 13 residues. Per germline, CDR1 PRHDT and CDR2 FYEKMQ (reference sequence). Trimming left V 5 bases short and J 7 bases short, with 14 bases between. J is TRBJ1-1 and V is TRBV13; tentative D call: TRBD1 (6 bases). The starting material was PBMCs, obtained from a glioma patient whose treatment included an IDH1 peptide vaccine. This receptor was identified in a woman in her forties or fifties with glioma. The CDR3 is CASSPPGAIEAFF. The CDR3 DNA is TGTGCCAGCAGCCCACCGGGGGCAATTGAAGCTTTCTTT. Drawing the rest from reference TRBV13 and TRBJ1-1, the complete variable domain is AAGVIQSPRHLIKEKRETATLKCYPIPRHDTVYWYQQGPGQDPQFLISFYEKMQSDKGSIPDRFSAQQFSDYHSELNMSSLELGDSALYFCASSPPGAIEAFFGQGTRLTVV.